The 17 T cell receptor beta chains listed next were all sequenced from one sample in a study of T-cell reconstitution after alpha-beta-depleted transplantation in children (TCRdb year 2016). The receptor library was made with PCR. TCRdb lists the instrument as Illumina HiSeq 2500. TCR library preparation used molecular barcoding, with unique molecular identifiers applied to normalize quantification of the TCRbeta repertoire. Through fastp at Q25 and MiXCR, TCRdb rebuilt clones from the public reads, retaining in-frame beta chains. Under each unique CDR3 protein, matching rows form one entry showing the most common genes and DNA. The sample profile shows about 870,000 distinct CDR3 sequences; approximately 15% of them were found once. Under 6% of the sample goes to the ten largest clones. What this sample's treatment or condition label stands for: allogeneic hematopoietic cell transplantation with graft depleted of TCRalphabeta T cells and CD19 B cells.

This material consisted of PBMCs, mostly from graft donor cells, taken 360 days after TCRalphabeta/CD19-depleted stem cell transplant. These TCRs come from a male patient between 10 and 17 years old who had a stem cell transplant for acute lymphoblastic leukemia, so the T cells may come from the graft donor.

This clonotype has a single count. The rearrangement uses TRBV20-1 and TRBJ2-2; D not resolved. Trimming stripped 5 bases from V and 4 bases from J, with 17 bases between. This CDR3 contains 15 residues. Looked up from germline, CDR1 is DFQATT and CDR2 is SNEGSKA (reference sequence). In DNA, the CDR3 is TGCAGTGCTCCGCTAAGACCGCGCTCCACCGGGGAGCTGTTTTTT. This encodes CSAPLRPRSTGELFF.

V usage is TRBV29-1 and J usage is TRBJ1-1; no reliable D call. V gave up 6 bases and J gave up 2 bases, with 19 bases separating them. Germline lookup yields CDR1 SQVTM and CDR2 ANQGSEA. This CDR3 is 15 amino acids long. The CDR3 coding sequence is TGCAGCGTGACGAGGGCGCCGGAGGTAAACACTGAAGCTTTCTTT. The encoded protein is CSVTRAPEVNTEAFF. The entire variable domain, with the rest obtained from reference TRBV29-1 and TRBJ1-1, is as follows: SAVISQKPSRDICQRGTSLTIQCQVDSQVTMMFWYRQQPGQSLTLIATANQGSEATYESGFVIDKFPISRPNLTFSTLTVSNMSPEDSSIYLCSVTRAPEVNTEAFFGQGTRLTVV.

This clonotype was found a few times. The chain carries TRBV5-1 and TRBJ2-7, with D perhaps assigned TRBD1 or TRBD2 (5 bases each). CDR1 and CDR2 from the germline V gene are SGHRS and YFSETQ. The CDR3 totals 14 residues. The V end lost 7 bases, the J end lost 5 bases, and 19 bases lay between the germline ends. The CDR3 nucleotides are TGCGCCAGCGGATTTCCGGGACCCCCAAACGAGCAGTACTTC. This codes for CASGFPGPPNEQYF. The full variable domain, completed using reference TRBV5-1 and TRBJ2-7, is KAGVTQTPRYLIKTRGQQVTLSCSPISGHRSVSWYQQTPGQGLQFLFEYFSETQRNKGNFPGRFSGRQFSNSRSEMNVSTLELGDSALYLCASGFPGPPNEQYFGPGTRLTVT.

This clonotype was counted only a few times. The chain recombines TRBV2 with TRBJ1-5; the D gene is possibly TRBD1 (6 bases). Between the trimmed V and J ends, which lost 6 bases and 10 bases, there was a span of 13 bases. The CDR3 has 12 residues. CDR1 and CDR2 from the germline V gene are SNHLY and FYNNEI. The DNA for the CDR3 is TGTGCCAGCAGAGAGACAGGTCCCCCCCAGCATTTT. Translating gives CASRETGPPQHF.

This clonotype occurred many times. The J gene is TRBJ2-4, the V gene TRBV20-1; 8 bases match TRBD1. Germline CDR1 reads DFQATT; CDR2 reads SNEGSKA (reference sequence). The CDR3 is 18 residues long. Trimming removed 6 bases from V and 1 base from J; junction bases left unmatched: 17. CDR3 in amino acids: CSAEGQGAHYGAKNIQYF. For the CDR3, the DNA is TGCAGTGCAGAAGGGCAGGGGGCGCATTATGGGGCCAAAAACATTCAGTACTTC.

A word on this clonotype: One end of the junction is discordant with germline, which a read error may explain. J is TRBJ2-5 and V is TRBV12-3 or TRBV12-4, with TRBD2 matching over 14 bases. The CDR3 has 18 residues. CDR3 loop: CAISLGTSGSSPGETQYF. The CDR3 bases are TGTGCCATCAGTTTGGGGACTAGCGGGAGTAGCCCGGGGGAGACCCAGTACTTC.

This clonotype was found a few times. This chain links TRBV5-1 with TRBJ1-2; D ambiguous. From germline, CDR1 is SGHRS and CDR2 YFSETQ. The CDR3 length is 15 residues. V shed 0 bases and J shed 6 bases, with 15 bases lying between them. CDR3 protein: CASSLEGKVYHGYTF. Written as DNA, the CDR3 is TGCGCCAGCAGCTTGGAGGGCAAAGTGTACCATGGCTACACCTTC.

This clonotype was seen ten or more times. This chain uses TRBV12-3 or TRBV12-4 with TRBJ2-3; 9 nucleotides match TRBD1. CDR3 length: 14 residues. Unmatched junction bases numbered 9, after V lost 10 bases and J lost 4 bases. CDR3 residues: CAIRRDRAPDTQYF. The DNA for the CDR3 is TGTGCCATCCGCCGGGACAGGGCCCCAGATACGCAGTATTTT.

The CDR3 DNA reads TGCGCCAGCAGCCAGGGTATTAGGACCTATGGCTACACCTTC. This translates into CASSQGIRTYGYTF. This rearrangement joins TRBV4-1 to TRBJ1-2; D gene uncertain. V gave up 3 bases and J gave up 4 bases, with 12 bases separating them. Germline CDR1 reads MGHRA; CDR2 reads YSYEKL. CDR3 length equals 14 residues.

In its sample, this clonotype was seen a few times. The chain couples TRBV12-3 or TRBV12-4 to TRBJ2-3; 12 bases map to TRBD2. The J segment lost 2 bases and the V segment lost 1 base, leaving 10 bases of the junction unmatched. The CDR3 spans 19 residues. The CDR3, as DNA: TGTGCCAGCAGTTTAGTTGGGCTAGCGGGAGGGCCCAACACAGATACGCAGTATTTT. It yields the protein CASSLVGLAGGPNTDTQYF.

This clonotype was picked up a small number of times. This chain connects TRBV29-1 to TRBJ2-2; no clear D gene. V was trimmed by 0 bases and J by 6 bases, leaving 11 bases between them. The CDR3 is 14 residues long. Looked up from germline, CDR1 is SQVTM and CDR2 is ANQGSEA. DNA of the CDR3: TGCAGCGTTGAAGATTTCCGAGAGGCCGGGGAGCTGTTTTTT. This translates into CSVEDFREAGELFF.

This clonotype has more than one count but fewer than ten. CDR3 region: CASSGLGRDEQFF. CDR3 bases: TGTGCCAGCAGTGGTTTGGGAAGGGATGAGCAGTTCTTC. The chain couples TRBV27 to TRBJ2-1; no clear D gene. V was clipped by 5 bases and J by 8 bases, with 13 bases between them. Germline CDR1 is MNHEY and CDR2 is SMNVEV (reference sequence). The CDR3 covers 13 residues.

The V gene is TRBV10-2, the J gene TRBJ2-1; possibly TRBD2 for D (5 bases). Trimming took off 2 bases at V and 2 bases at J, with 10 bases between the two ends. CDR3 length: 15 amino acids. Germline CDR1 WSHSY, CDR2 SAAADI. The CDR3 loop is CASSEDYQTYNEQFF. The DNA of the CDR3 is TGCGCCAGCAGTGAGGACTATCAAACCTACAATGAGCAGTTCTTC.

This chain uses TRBV12-3 or TRBV12-4 with TRBJ1-1; 11 nucleotides align to TRBD1. CDR3 length equals 15 residues. Losses at the gene ends were 5 bases for V and 4 bases for J; bases not matched to a gene: 6. The CDR3 bases are TGTGCCAGCAGTCTGCGGACAGGGGGCGGCACTGAAGCTTTCTTT. Protein product: CASSLRTGGGTEAFF.

This clonotype has more than one count but fewer than ten. V usage is TRBV4-2 and J usage is TRBJ2-7; the match to TRBD2 covers 9 bases. Looked up from germline, CDR1 is LGHNA and CDR2 is YNFKEQ. This CDR3 has 16 residues. V gave up 0 bases and J gave up 6 bases; unmatched junction bases: 9. Here the CDR3 reads CASSQEKVAGVCEQYF. The CDR3 coding sequence is TGTGCCAGCAGCCAAGAGAAGGTAGCGGGAGTGTGCGAGCAGTACTTC.

The chain combines TRBV12-3 or TRBV12-4 with TRBJ2-1; no reliable D call. The CDR3 totals 13 residues. V lost 3 bases and J lost 8, with 11 bases in between. CDR3 loop: CASSFQVLDEQFF. The CDR3 coding sequence is TGTGCCAGCAGTTTTCAGGTGCTAGATGAGCAGTTCTTC.

This clonotype was counted only a few times. The V and J genes are TRBV19 and TRBJ1-2; tentative D call: TRBD1 (5 bases). Between the trimmed V and J ends, which lost 5 bases and 7 bases, there was a span of 14 bases. Germline loops: CDR1 LNHDA, CDR2 SQIVND (reference sequence). CDR3 length equals 13 residues. The CDR3 protein is CASSLRAGGGYTF. CDR3 nucleotide sequence: TGTGCCAGTAGTCTCAGGGCCGGTGGTGGCTACACCTTC.